The next 20 T cell receptor beta chains were all read from a single sample in a study of blood T cell repertoires in COVID-19. Only in-frame clones appear in the TCRdb table, and some are missing; sequencing was by immunoSEQ multiplex PCR. Among a few hundred thousand clones listed, 70% to 90% were seen once. Material for sequencing was PBMCs or T cells enriched from blood (not recorded which). The receptor source for this set is a woman younger than 30 who had recovered from COVID-19.

The chain is built from TRBV24-1 and TRBJ1-2, with a weak D call TRBD1 (5 bases). The CDR3 has 13 residues. V lost 4 bases, J lost 7 bases, and 12 bases lay in between. CDR1 KGHDR and CDR2 SFDVKD come from the germline V gene. The chain's CDR3 is CATSDGQGRGYTF. In DNA, the CDR3 is TGTGCCACCAGTGACGGGCAGGGTCGTGGCTACACCTTC.

V gene TRBV3-1 (or the pseudogene TRBV3-2) combines with J gene TRBJ1-1; TRBD1 aligns across 7 bases. Germline-derived CDR1 and CDR2 are LGHDT and YNNKEL (reference sequence). V gave up 2 bases and J gave up 11 bases; unmatched junction bases: 5. The CDR3 has 12 amino acids. The CDR3 here is CASSQRQGWAFF. The CDR3 DNA reads as TGTGCCAGCAGCCAAAGACAGGGTTGGGCTTTCTTT.

The chain recombines TRBV30 with TRBJ1-3; D perhaps matches TRBD1 (5 bases). Trimming removed 2 bases from V and 1 base from J, with 9 bases in between. Per germline, CDR1 GTSNPN and CDR2 SVGIG (reference sequence). The CDR3 sequence is 14 residues long. CDR3 protein: CAWSLGVSGNTIYF. The CDR3 region has the DNA TGTGCCTGGAGTCTAGGGGTGTCTGGAAACACCATATATTTT.

This clone is a singleton in its sample. The chain has TRBV6-5 and TRBJ1-1; 9 bases are a match to TRBD1. V shed 0 bases and J 5 bases; nucleotides not matched to a gene: 7. Germline CDR1 and CDR2: MNHEY and SVGAGI. The CDR3 is 16 amino acids. The CDR3 region has the DNA TGTGCCAGCAGTTACTCTTTTGGGACAGGGAGTACTGAAGCTTTCTTT. Its translation is CASSYSFGTGSTEAFF.

The chain combines TRBV6-1 with TRBJ1-5; possibly TRBD1 for D (6 bases). CDR1 MNHNS and CDR2 SASEGT come from the germline V gene. Trimming cost V 2 bases and J 4 bases, with 12 bases left between them. The CDR3 totals 15 residues. The CDR3 reads CASSELPRGNQPQHF. DNA of the CDR3: TGTGCCAGCAGTGAACTACCCAGGGGTAATCAGCCCCAGCATTTT.

This clone was seen a few times. The chain couples TRBV28 to TRBJ1-5; perhaps TRBD1 as D (6 bases). The CDR3 is 14 amino acids. The V gene's germline CDR1 is MDHEN and CDR2 SYDVKM. V was cut by 4 bases and J by 5 bases, with 12 bases left in between. CDR3 coding DNA: TGTGCCAGCAGTTCGGCACAGGGCGATCAGCCCCAGCATTTT. Protein sequence: CASSSAQGDQPQHF.

This clone occurred a few times. This chain links TRBV29-1 with TRBJ1-5, with TRBD1 identical over 7 bases. Trimming cost V 7 bases and J 5 bases; bases outside gene matches: 8. This CDR3 contains 13 residues. CDR1 and CDR2 (germline): SQVTM, ANQGSEA. CDR3 nucleotide sequence: TGCAGCGCCAAAAATCAGGGGGATCAGCCCCAGCATTTT. Translating gives CSAKNQGDQPQHF.

The rearrangement links TRBV6-5 to TRBJ1-1, with D maybe TRBD1 (6 bases). This CDR3 spans 15 amino acids. The V gene lost 2 bases and the J gene lost 3 bases, with 13 bases spanning the gap. The germline V gene encodes CDR1 MNHEY and CDR2 SVGAGI. This chain's CDR3 is CASSYNAAGDTEAFF. CDR3 DNA sequence: TGTGCCAGCAGTTACAACGCGGCAGGGGACACTGAAGCTTTCTTT.

The chain has TRBV7-9 and TRBJ1-2; 12 bases map to TRBD1. CDR1 is SEHNR, CDR2 FQNEAQ, per germline (reference sequence). J was trimmed by 14 bases and V by 5 bases; bases with no gene match: 15. The CDR3 contains 15 residues. The CDR3 spells CASSPSSGTGGRRTF. The CDR3 DNA is TGTGCCAGCAGCCCCTCTTCCGGGACAGGGGGCCGTAGGACCTTC.

The chain carries TRBV9 and TRBJ2-1; possibly TRBD2 for D (6 bases). The CDR3 contains 16 residues. Germline loops: CDR1 SGDLS, CDR2 YYNGEE. Between the trimmed V and J ends, which lost 3 bases and 4 bases, there was a span of 17 bases. This CDR3 is CASSGPTGTRYNEQFF. CDR3 nucleotides: TGTGCCAGCAGCGGTCCTACCGGGACTCGATACAATGAGCAGTTCTTC.

DNA of the CDR3: TGTGCCTGGAGTGTAAGTTCGACAGGCGAGGTTGGCTACACCTTC. This translates into CAWSVSSTGEVGYTF. The rearrangement joins TRBV30 to TRBJ1-2; tentative D call: TRBD1 (6 bases). Trimming took off 0 bases at V and 7 bases at J, with 18 bases between the two ends. Germline-derived CDR1 and CDR2 are GTSNPN and SVGIG (reference sequence). This CDR3 spans 15 amino acids.

This chain joins TRBV5-1 and TRBJ2-7; the D gene is possibly TRBD1 (7 bases). There are 16 residues in the CDR3. Per germline, CDR1 SGHRS and CDR2 YFSETQ. Trimming stripped 3 bases from V and 0 bases from J, with 16 bases between. CDR3 sequence: CASSSKSRGDSYEQYF. CDR3 nucleotide sequence: TGCGCCAGCAGCTCAAAGAGCAGGGGGGACTCCTACGAGCAGTACTTC.

The rearrangement links TRBV15 to TRBJ2-1, with TRBD2 identical over 9 bases. The J segment lost 11 bases and the V segment lost 1 base, leaving 12 bases of the junction unmatched. Germline CDR1 is LNHNV and CDR2 is YYDKDF (reference sequence). This CDR3 is built from 16 residues. This CDR3 is CATSRGSGGLLDKQFF. The CDR3 nucleotides are TGTGCCACCAGCAGAGGTAGCGGGGGCCTCCTCGATAAGCAGTTCTTC.

With regard to this clone: Other DNA sequences in the same sample also yield this CDR3. The chain recombines TRBV5-1 with TRBJ1-2; D may be TRBD1 (5 bases). The CDR3 has 13 residues. V gave up 4 bases and J gave up 2 bases, with 9 bases separating them. Germline V gene data show CDR1 as SGHRS and CDR2 as YFSETQ. The DNA of the CDR3 is TGCGCCAGCAGCCCGACAGCAAACTATGGCTACACCTTC. This sequence encodes CASSPTANYGYTF.

The chain combines TRBV29-1 with TRBJ2-1; 8 bases agree with TRBD1. Germline V gene sequence: CDR1 SQVTM, CDR2 ANQGSEA. The CDR3 consists of 12 residues. The V and J ends lost 7 bases and 8 bases, in that order; junction bases with no gene match: 7. The CDR3 protein is CSATGQGDEQFF. CDR3 DNA sequence: TGCAGCGCAACCGGACAGGGCGATGAGCAGTTCTTC.

This chain connects TRBV9 to TRBJ1-3; TRBD1 might be the D (6 bases). Trimming stripped 7 bases from V and 4 bases from J, with 18 bases between. The CDR3 covers 15 residues. Germline loops: CDR1 SGDLS, CDR2 YYNGEE. The CDR3 loop reads CASAPGGGRGNTIYF. The DNA for the CDR3 is TGTGCCAGCGCCCCGGGGGGCGGAAGGGGAAACACCATATATTTT.

This chain uses TRBV9 with TRBJ2-7; D is possibly TRBD1 (6 bases). V shed 0 bases and J shed 1 base, with 11 bases lying between them. Germline CDR1 and CDR2: SGDLS and YYNGEE. This CDR3 is built from 15 residues. For the CDR3, the DNA is TGTGCCAGCAGCGTAGGGGGGCACCCGTCCTACGAGCAGTACTTC. Its protein is CASSVGGHPSYEQYF.

The chain uses TRBV28 and TRBJ1-4, with D uncertain. Trimming removed 7 bases from V and 0 bases from J, with 9 bases in between. CDR1 and CDR2 from the germline V gene are MDHEN and SYDVKM. The CDR3 length is 14 residues. The CDR3 reads CASTISATNEKLFF. CDR3 in DNA: TGTGCCAGCACCATCAGTGCAACTAATGAAAAACTGTTTTTT.

A single count supports this clone. V usage is TRBV6-5 and J usage is TRBJ2-3, with 7 bases matching TRBD1. The V and J ends lost 8 bases and 2 bases, in that order; junction bases with no gene match: 7. Germline V gene data show CDR1 as MNHEY and CDR2 as SVGAGI. The CDR3 consists of 14 residues. This chain's CDR3 is CASRWTGDTDTQYF. The CDR3 nucleotides are TGTGCCAGCCGTTGGACAGGCGACACAGATACGCAGTATTTT.

The rearrangement uses TRBV18 and TRBJ2-7; TRBD1 matches at 9 bases. The CDR3 loop spans 16 amino acids. The V and J ends lost 3 bases and 3 bases, in that order; junction bases with no gene match: 9. CDR1 is KGHSH, CDR2 LQKENI, per germline. The CDR3 coding sequence is TGTGCCAGCTCACCGGGACAGGGACAATCCTACTACGAGCAGTACTTC. Translated, it gives CASSPGQGQSYYEQYF.